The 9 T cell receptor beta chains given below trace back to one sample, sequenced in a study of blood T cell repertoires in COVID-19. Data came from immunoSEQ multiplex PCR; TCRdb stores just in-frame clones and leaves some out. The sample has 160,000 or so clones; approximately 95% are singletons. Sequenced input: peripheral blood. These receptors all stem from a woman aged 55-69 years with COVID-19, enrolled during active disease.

For the CDR3, the DNA is TGTGCCAGCAGTGTCGCAATAGACAGTGCCGGGGGCTACGAGCAGTACTTC. It translates to CASSVAIDSAGGYEQYF. The chain recombines TRBV6-1 with TRBJ2-7; TRBD2 is a possible D gene (6 bases). This CDR3 is 17 amino acids long. The germline gives CDR1 MNHNS, CDR2 SASEGT. V shed 4 bases and J shed 3 bases, with 22 bases lying between them.

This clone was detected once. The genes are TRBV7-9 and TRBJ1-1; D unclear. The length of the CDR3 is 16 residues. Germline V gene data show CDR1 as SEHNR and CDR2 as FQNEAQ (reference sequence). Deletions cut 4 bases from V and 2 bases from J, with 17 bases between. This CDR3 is CASSSDWAQINTEAFF. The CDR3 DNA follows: TGTGCCAGCAGCTCCGATTGGGCACAAATTAACACTGAAGCTTTCTTT.

The CDR3 loop reads CSVRVSRGSGTGELFF. CDR3 DNA: TGCAGCGTGAGGGTCTCCAGGGGGTCAGGTACCGGGGAGCTGTTTTTT. The chain employs TRBV29-1 and TRBJ2-2; 7 bases are shared with TRBD1. Germline V gene data show CDR1 as SQVTM and CDR2 as ANQGSEA. The V segment lost 6 bases and the J segment 5 bases; nucleotides outside the gene matches: 15. The length of the CDR3 is 16 residues.

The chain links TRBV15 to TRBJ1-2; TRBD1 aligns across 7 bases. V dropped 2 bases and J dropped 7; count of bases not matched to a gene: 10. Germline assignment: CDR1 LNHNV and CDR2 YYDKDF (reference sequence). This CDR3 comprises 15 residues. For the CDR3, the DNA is TGTGCCACCAGCAGAAGCTCAGACAGGGTTCGTGGCTACACCTTC. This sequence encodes CATSRSSDRVRGYTF.

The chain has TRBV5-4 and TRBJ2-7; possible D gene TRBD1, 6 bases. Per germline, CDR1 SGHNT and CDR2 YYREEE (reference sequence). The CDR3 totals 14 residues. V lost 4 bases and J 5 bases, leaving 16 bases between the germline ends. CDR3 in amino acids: CASSPGTLSHEQYF. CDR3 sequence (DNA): TGTGCCAGCAGCCCCGGGACATTAAGTCACGAGCAGTACTTC.

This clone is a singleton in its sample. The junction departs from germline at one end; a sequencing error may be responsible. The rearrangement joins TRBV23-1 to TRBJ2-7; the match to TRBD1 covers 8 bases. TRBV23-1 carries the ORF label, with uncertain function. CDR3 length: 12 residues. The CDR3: CASSPGGGPFDF. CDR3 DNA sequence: TGCGCCAGCAGTCCAGGGGGCGGACCGTTTGACTTC.

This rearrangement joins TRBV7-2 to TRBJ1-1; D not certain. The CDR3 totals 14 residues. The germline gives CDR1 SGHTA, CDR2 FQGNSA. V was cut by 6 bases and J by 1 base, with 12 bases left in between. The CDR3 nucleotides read TGTGCCAGCAGTTCCAGCAGACAGAACACTGAAGCTTTCTTT. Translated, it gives CASSSSRQNTEAFF.

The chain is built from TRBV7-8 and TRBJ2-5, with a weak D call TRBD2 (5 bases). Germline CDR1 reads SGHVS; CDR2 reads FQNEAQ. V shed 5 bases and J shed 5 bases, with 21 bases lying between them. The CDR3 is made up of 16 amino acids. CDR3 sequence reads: CASSIRLPSNGETQYF. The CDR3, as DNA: TGTGCCAGCAGCATTAGACTACCCAGTAATGGGGAGACCCAGTACTTC.

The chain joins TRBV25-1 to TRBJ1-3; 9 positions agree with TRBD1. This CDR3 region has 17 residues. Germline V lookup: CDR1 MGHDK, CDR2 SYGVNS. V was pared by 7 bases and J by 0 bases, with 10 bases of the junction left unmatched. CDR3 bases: TGTGCCAGCACCCCCCCGGGACAGGGCCCCTCTGGAAACACCATATATTTT. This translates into CASTPPGQGPSGNTIYF.